This paragraph reports one T cell receptor (beta chain). As yet, its antigen is unknown. cDNA libraries of TCR beta carried unique molecular identifiers. A single record per CDR3 protein comes from TCRdb applying MiXCR to the PCR reads. The table records hundreds of thousands of distinct CDR3 sequences, less than 40% of them present only once. The entry originates in a study of post-analysis software for immune sequencing data. Study at large: As for disease course, relapsing-remitting, secondary progressive and progressive-relapsing multiple sclerosis were all included. Study-level points and caveats: Comparison with controls showed significantly lower normalized Chao1 diversity in multiple sclerosis patients. With TRBV5-6, TRBV5-1 and TRBV20-1 included, 5 or 6 TRBV segments were more frequent in patients than in controls. Under the F measure, samples that were prepared in one batch clustered strongly together.

Trimming cost V 0 bases and J 5 bases, with 18 bases left between them. CDR1 is SGHTA, CDR2 FQGTGA, per germline. This CDR3 is built from 17 residues. V is TRBV7-3 and J is TRBJ2-3; tentative D call: TRBD2 (6 bases). The sequencing input was blood. The receptor was isolated from a girl aged 5-17 years with multiple sclerosis. The CDR3 DNA reads TGTGCCAGCAGCTTAACGGCAACTAGCCGGAGTAGAGATACGCAGTATTTT. Its protein is CASSLTATSRSRDTQYF. The variable domain in full, completed from reference TRBV7-3 and TRBJ2-3, reads GAGVSQTPSNKVTEKGKYVELRCDPISGHTALYWYRQSLGQGPEFLIYFQGTGAADDSGLPNDRFFAVRPEGSVSTLKIQRTERGDSAVYLCASSLTATSRSRDTQYFGPGTRLTVL.